This T cell receptor (beta chain) originates from a study of blood T cells in healthy people across ages (dated by TCRdb to between 2015 and 2016). With respect to the entire study: In model experiments, template switching captured about one uniquely barcoded TCR beta cDNA molecule for every two T cells. Four age groups were formed from the donors: young (average approximately 15 years), middle-aged (just under 40), aged (over 55) and long-lived (82). Two additional independent replicas of 1 million unique cDNA reads from the same blood draw were analyzed for two donors (one aged 18 to 29 and one aged 80 or older). Using deep sequencing normalized with unique cDNA molecular identifiers, the study measured how TCR beta repertoire diversity changes with age. To avoid experimental bias, donors of different ages were spread randomly across the sequencing lanes.

This clonotype was seen only a few times. Its antigen is not yet known. No base quality information exists; no much larger clone differs at one position. Broader findings and caveats from the paper: Observed TCR beta diversity per million T cells fell roughly linearly with age, and a significant reduction was already apparent by age about 43. The percentage of naive T cells measured by flow cytometry correlated strongly with observed TCR beta diversity. Estimates of total diversity based on one million sequenced T cells were considered lower bounds and underestimates. Because profiling used bulk unsorted PBMCs, naive and antigen-experienced compartments could not be compared conclusively. Compared with the aged group, more naive CD4+ T cells, fewer expanded clones and increased TCR diversity were shown by the long-lived group, suggesting age selection. The CMV infection status of donors was not known, potentially confounding age-related changes in expanded clonotypes.

CDR1 and CDR2, per the germline V gene, are SGDLS and YYNGEE. Inclusive of the bounding cysteine and phenylalanine, the CDR3 is 16 residues long. The read is trimmed to its CDR3 DNA, 48 bases read in frame from base 1. Ends trimmed: V by 4 bases, J by 10 bases; bases unmatched to a gene: 16. The method was 5' RACE. Sequenced on an Illumina HiSeq 2500. The second PCR ran for about 7 to 11 cycles and used a J-beta primer mix along with a sample-barcoded 5' primer. A template-switch 5' adaptor carrying 12 random nucleotides introduced a unique molecular identifier onto each TCR beta cDNA molecule. Each sample yielded at least 3 million CDR3-containing paired-end reads. All of the RNA was converted into first-strand cDNA using the Mint cDNA synthesis kit, with a TRBC-specific oligonucleotide serving as the primer. Following uracil-DNA glycosylase treatment, all cDNA underwent a first 18-cycle PCR with the universal primers M1SS and BC2_uni_R. Per the source publication's procedure: Each sample was normalized by randomly selecting 1 million high-quality reads, each carrying a distinct molecular identifier. Reads sharing molecular identifiers were discarded rather than binned into consensus sequences. MiTCR, run with a Q25 quality threshold and the strictest error-elimination algorithm, handled CDR3 identification, clonotype clustering and error correction. A nonparametric unseen species model with Euler transformation was used to estimate lower-bound total TCR beta diversity. TCRdb reprocessing: public reads trimmed at Q25 with fastp, clones called with MiXCR, in-frame beta chains kept. Under each unique CDR3 protein, matching rows form one entry showing the most common genes and DNA. It is TCRdb's table, rather than the study itself, that gives the V and J calls and clone size. The sample table shows approximately 1,100,000 distinct CDR3 sequences, and over 35% are seen once. The ten largest clones take up 15% to 20% of the sample.

Systemically healthy Caucasian individuals from Russia, 35 to 50 in total and aged about 6 to 95 years, were included as donors. Each donor gave approximately 9.4 milliliters of peripheral blood, drawn into EDTA-treated Vacutainer tubes. Ficoll-Paque density-gradient centrifugation was used to isolate PBMCs, with at least 6 million obtained per sample. Total RNA, at least 6 micrograms per sample, was extracted from PBMCs with Trizol reagent. For every donor, flow cytometry on a PBMC aliquot measured the percentage of naive CD45RAhigh/CD27high T cells. The sample was blood. The clonotype was recovered from a woman aged 55-70 years in good health. The chain employs TRBV9 and TRBJ2-3, and 9 junction bases match TRBD2. The base sequence is TGTGCCAGCAGCCCCCGACTAGCGGCTAATACCGAGGCGCAGTATTTT. This encodes CASSPRLAANTEAQYF.